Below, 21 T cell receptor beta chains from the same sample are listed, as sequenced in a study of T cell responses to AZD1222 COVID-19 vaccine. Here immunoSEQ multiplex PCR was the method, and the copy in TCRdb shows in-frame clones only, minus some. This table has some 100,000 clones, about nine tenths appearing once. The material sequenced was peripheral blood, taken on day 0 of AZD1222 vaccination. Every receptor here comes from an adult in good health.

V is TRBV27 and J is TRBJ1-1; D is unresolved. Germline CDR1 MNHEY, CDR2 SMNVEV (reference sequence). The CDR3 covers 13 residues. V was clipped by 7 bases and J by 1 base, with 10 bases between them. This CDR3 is CASTDGENTEAFF. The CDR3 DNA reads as TGTGCCAGCACCGACGGGGAGAACACTGAAGCTTTCTTT.

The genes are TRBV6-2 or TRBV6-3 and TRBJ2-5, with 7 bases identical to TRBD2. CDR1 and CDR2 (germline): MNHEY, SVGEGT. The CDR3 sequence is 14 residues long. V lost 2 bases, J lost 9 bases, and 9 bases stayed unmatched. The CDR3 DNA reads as TGTGCCAGCAGTTACGGCGGGGGACCGTTGGCCCAGTACTTC. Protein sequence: CASSYGGGPLAQYF.

CDR3 loop: CASQITTGELFF. CDR3 coding DNA: TGTGCCAGCCAGATCACTACCGGGGAGCTGTTTTTT. The gene calls are TRBV6-6 and TRBJ2-2; D is uncertain. Per germline, CDR1 MNHNY and CDR2 SVGAGI (reference sequence). CDR3 size: 12 residues. Trimming took off 8 bases at V and 5 bases at J, with 9 bases between the two ends.

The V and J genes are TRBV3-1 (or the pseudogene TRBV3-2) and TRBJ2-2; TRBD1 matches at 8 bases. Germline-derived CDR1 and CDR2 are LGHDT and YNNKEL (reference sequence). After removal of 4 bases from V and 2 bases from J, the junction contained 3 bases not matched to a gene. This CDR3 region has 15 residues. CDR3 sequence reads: CASSPGQVNTGELFF. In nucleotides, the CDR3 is TGTGCCAGCAGCCCGGGACAGGTAAACACCGGGGAGCTGTTTTTT.

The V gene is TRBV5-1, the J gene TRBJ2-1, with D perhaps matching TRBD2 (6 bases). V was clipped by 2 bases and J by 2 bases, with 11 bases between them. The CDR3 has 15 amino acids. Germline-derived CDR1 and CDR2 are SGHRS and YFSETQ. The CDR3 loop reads CASSLSGETYNEQFF. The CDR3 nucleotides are TGCGCCAGCAGCTTATCGGGGGAAACCTACAATGAGCAGTTCTTC.

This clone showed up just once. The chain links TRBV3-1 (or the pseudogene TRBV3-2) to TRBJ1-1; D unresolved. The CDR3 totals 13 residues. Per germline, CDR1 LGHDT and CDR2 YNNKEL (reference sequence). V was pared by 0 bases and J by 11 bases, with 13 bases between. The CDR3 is CASSQDMRGRAFF. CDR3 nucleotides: TGTGCCAGCAGCCAAGATATGAGAGGGAGGGCTTTCTTT.

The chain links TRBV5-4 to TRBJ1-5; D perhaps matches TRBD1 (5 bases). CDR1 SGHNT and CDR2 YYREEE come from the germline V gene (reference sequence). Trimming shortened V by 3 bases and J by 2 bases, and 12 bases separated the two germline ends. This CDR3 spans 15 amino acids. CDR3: CASSSGPSGNQPQHF. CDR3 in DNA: TGTGCCAGCAGCTCGGGACCAAGTGGCAATCAGCCCCAGCATTTT.

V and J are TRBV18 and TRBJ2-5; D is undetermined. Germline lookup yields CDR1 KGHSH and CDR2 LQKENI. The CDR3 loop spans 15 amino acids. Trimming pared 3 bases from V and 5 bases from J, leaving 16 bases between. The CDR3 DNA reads TGTGCCAGCTCACCCAAAAACATGAACGTGGAGACCCAGTACTTC. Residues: CASSPKNMNVETQYF.

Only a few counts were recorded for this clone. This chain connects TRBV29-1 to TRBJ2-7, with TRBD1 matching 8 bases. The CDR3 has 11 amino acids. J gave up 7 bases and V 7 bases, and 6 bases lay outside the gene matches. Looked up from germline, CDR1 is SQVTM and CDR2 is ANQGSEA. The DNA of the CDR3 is TGCAGCGGAGGACAGGGCGGTGAGCAGTACTTC. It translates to CSGGQGGEQYF.

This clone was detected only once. The DNA for the CDR3 is TGTGCCAGCAGTCCAACAGGGATCACATATGGCTACACCTTC. Residues: CASSPTGITYGYTF. The chain is built from TRBV6-5 and TRBJ1-2; D is perhaps TRBD1 (6 bases). In germline, CDR1 is MNHEY, CDR2 SVGAGI. The CDR3 length is 14 residues. Trimming stripped 5 bases from V and 5 bases from J, with 15 bases between.

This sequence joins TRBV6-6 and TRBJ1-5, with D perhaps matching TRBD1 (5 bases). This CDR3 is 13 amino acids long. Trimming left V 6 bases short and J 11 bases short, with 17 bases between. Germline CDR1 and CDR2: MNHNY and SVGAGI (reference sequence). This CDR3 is CASSGASQESQHF. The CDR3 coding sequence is TGTGCCAGCAGCGGAGCTTCACAGGAGTCCCAGCATTTT.

This chain's CDR3 is CASSLTNYLGYTF. The CDR3 bases are TGTGCCAGCAGCTTGACCAATTACTTGGGCTACACCTTC. The chain has TRBV5-4 and TRBJ1-2, with D unresolved. CDR1 and CDR2 from the germline V gene are SGHNT and YYREEE (reference sequence). CDR3 length: 13 amino acids. V dropped 1 base and J dropped 8 bases, with 12 bases sitting between them.

The CDR3: CASSLGLTGRNEKLFF. CDR3 sequence (DNA): TGTGCCAGCAGCTTAGGTTTGACAGGACGTAATGAAAAACTGTTTTTT. This chain uses TRBV7-9 with TRBJ1-4; a possible D gene is TRBD1 (6 bases). CDR3 length equals 16 residues. Trimming stripped 1 base from V and 4 bases from J, with 13 bases between. Germline V CDR1 and CDR2: SEHNR, FQNEAQ (reference sequence).

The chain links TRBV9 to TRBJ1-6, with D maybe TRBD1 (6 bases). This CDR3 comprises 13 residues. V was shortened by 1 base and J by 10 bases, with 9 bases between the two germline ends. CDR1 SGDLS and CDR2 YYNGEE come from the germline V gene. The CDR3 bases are TGTGCCAGCAGCGTACCAGGGGAGTCACCCCTCCACTTT. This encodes CASSVPGESPLHF. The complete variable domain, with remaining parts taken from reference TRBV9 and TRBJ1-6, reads DSGVTQTPKHLITATGQRVTLRCSPRSGDLSVYWYQQSLDQGLQFLIQYYNGEERAKGNILERFSAQQFPDLHSELNLSSLELGDSALYFCASSVPGESPLHFGNGTRLTVT.

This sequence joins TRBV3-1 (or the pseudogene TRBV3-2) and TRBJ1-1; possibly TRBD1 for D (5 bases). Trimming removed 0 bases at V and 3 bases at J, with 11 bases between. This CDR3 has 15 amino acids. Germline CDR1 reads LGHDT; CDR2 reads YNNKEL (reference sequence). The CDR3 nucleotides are TGTGCCAGCAGCCAAGATAGGGGAGCGGACACTGAAGCTTTCTTT. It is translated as CASSQDRGADTEAFF.

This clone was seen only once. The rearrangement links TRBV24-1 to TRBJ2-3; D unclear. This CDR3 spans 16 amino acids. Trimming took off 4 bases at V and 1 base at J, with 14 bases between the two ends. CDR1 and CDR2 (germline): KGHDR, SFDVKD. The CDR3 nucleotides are TGTGCCACCAGTGAGGTCGGTGGGTTGGGCACAGATACGCAGTATTTT. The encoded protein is CATSEVGGLGTDTQYF.

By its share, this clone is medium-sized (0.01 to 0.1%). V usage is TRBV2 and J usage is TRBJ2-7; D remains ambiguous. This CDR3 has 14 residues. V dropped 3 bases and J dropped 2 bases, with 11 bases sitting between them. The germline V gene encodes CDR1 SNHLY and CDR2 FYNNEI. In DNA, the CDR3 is TGTGCCAGCAGTGACCGGAACCTCCCCTACGAGCAGTACTTC. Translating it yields CASSDRNLPYEQYF.

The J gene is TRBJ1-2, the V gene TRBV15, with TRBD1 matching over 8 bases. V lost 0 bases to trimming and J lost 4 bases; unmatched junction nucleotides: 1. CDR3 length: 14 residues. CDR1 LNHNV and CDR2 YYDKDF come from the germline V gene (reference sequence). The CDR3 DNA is TGTGCCACCAGCAGAGACAGGGGGCTCTATGGCTACACCTTC. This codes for CATSRDRGLYGYTF.

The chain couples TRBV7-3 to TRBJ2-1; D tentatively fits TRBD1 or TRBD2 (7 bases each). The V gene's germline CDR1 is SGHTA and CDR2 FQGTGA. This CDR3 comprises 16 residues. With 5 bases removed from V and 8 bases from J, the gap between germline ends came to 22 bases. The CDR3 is CASSPTGGQRVDEQFF. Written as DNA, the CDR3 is TGTGCCAGCAGCCCAACGGGGGGACAGAGGGTCGATGAGCAGTTCTTC.

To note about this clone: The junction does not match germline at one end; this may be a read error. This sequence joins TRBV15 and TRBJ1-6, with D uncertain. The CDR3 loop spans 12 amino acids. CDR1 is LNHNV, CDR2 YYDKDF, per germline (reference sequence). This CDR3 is CATSRDRGVAIF. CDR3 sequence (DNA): TGTGCCACCAGCAGAGATCGAGGTGTCGCCATCTTT.

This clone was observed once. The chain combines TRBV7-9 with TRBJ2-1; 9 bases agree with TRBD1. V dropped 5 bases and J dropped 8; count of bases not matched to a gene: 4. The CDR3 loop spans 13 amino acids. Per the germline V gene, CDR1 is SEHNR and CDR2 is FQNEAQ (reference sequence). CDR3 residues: CASSLRQGDEQFF. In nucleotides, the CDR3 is TGTGCCAGCAGCCTTCGACAGGGGGATGAGCAGTTCTTC.